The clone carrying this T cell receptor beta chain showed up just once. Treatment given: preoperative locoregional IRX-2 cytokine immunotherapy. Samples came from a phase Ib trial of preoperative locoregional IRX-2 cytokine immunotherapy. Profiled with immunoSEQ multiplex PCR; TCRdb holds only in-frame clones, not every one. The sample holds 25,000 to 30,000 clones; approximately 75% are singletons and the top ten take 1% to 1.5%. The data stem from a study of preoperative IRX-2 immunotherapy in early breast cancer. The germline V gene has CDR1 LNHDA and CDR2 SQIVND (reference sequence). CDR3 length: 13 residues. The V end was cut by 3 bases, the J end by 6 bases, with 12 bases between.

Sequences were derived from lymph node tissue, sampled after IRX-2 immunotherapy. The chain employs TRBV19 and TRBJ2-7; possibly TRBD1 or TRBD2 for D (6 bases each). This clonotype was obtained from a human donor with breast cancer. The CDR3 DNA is TGTGCCAGTAGTATGACGGGGGCCGTCGAGCAGTACTTC. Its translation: CASSMTGAVEQYF. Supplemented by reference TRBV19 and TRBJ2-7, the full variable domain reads DGGITQSPKYLFRKEGQNVTLSCEQNLNHDAMYWYRQDPGQGLRLIYYSQIVNDFQKGDIAEGYSVSREKKESFPLTVTSAQKNPTAFYLCASSMTGAVEQYFGPGTRLTVT.